This paragraph reports one T cell receptor (beta chain). These data originate in a study of blood T cell repertoires in COVID-19. The overall study: T cells, B-cell-depleted T cells, or PBMCs provided the cDNA or gDNA that served as material.

In assigning cohorts, the study relied on participant-reported clinical history. TCRdb keeps only in-frame clones here, not all; method: immunoSEQ multiplex PCR. This table has hundreds of thousands of clones, around 86% appearing once. The sequencing input was PBMCs or T cells enriched from blood (not recorded which). This clonotype was obtained from a woman in her thirties or forties with acute COVID-19.

Written as DNA, the CDR3 is TGTGCCAGCAGCCCCATGGGGACTAGCGGGAACAACGTCCTGACTTTC. It yields the protein CASSPMGTSGNNVLTF. The chain combines TRBV7-3 with TRBJ2-6; 13 bases are shared with TRBD2. With 5 bases clipped from V and 9 bases from J, the junction kept 7 bases outside the gene matches. Germline assignment: CDR1 SGHTA and CDR2 FQGTGA. The CDR3 contains 16 residues.